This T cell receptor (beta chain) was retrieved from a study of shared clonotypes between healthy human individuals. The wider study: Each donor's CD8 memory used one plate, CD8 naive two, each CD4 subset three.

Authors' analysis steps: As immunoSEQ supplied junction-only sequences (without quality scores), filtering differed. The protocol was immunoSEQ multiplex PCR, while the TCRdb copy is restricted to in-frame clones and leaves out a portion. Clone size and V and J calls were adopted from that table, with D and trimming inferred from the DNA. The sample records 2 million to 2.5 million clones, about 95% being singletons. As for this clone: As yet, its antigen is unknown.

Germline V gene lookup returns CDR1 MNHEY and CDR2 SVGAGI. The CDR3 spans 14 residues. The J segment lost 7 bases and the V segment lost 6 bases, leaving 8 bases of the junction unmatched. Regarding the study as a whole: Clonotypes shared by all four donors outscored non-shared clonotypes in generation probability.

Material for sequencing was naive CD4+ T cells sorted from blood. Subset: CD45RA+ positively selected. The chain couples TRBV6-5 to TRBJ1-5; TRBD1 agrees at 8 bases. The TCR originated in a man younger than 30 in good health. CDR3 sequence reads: CASRPTGDRQPQHF. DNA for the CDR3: TGTGCCAGCAGGCCGACAGGGGACCGGCAGCCCCAGCATTTT.